The 13 T cell receptor beta chains below come from one sample, sequenced in a study of blood T cell repertoires in COVID-19. Produced via immunoSEQ multiplex PCR; TCRdb's table is partial and in-frame only. Found here are about 280,000 clones, approximately 82% of them singletons; the top ten hold 5%. Sequencing input: PBMCs or T cells enriched from blood (not recorded which). The receptors come from a man in his forties who had been exposed to COVID-19.

V usage is TRBV28 and J usage is TRBJ1-1, with a possible D match to TRBD1 (5 bases). Trimming cost V 3 bases and J 6 bases, with 14 bases left between them. The CDR3 loop spans 14 amino acids. Germline V gene lookup returns CDR1 MDHEN and CDR2 SYDVKM. CDR3 DNA sequence: TGTGCCAGCAGTTTGGTCATGCAGGGCCCTGAAGCTTTCTTT. It is translated as CASSLVMQGPEAFF.

The gene calls are TRBV21-1 and TRBJ2-7; TRBD2 was called by the table and not checked on the DNA. TRBV21-1 has pseudogene status. The CDR3 contains 19 residues. The CDR3 nucleotides are TGTGCCAGCAGCAAAGGGGAACGGCGAGCGGGAGGGCCTTCCTACGAGCAGTACTTC. It yields the protein CASSKGERRAGGPSYEQYF.

The chain employs TRBV3-1 (or the pseudogene TRBV3-2) and TRBJ1-5; D is uncertain. This CDR3 is 13 amino acids long. CDR1 and CDR2 from the germline V gene are LGHDT and YNNKEL (reference sequence). V lost 4 bases, J lost 4 bases, and 8 bases lay in between. The CDR3 nucleotides read TGTGCCAGCAGCCTCTATAGAAATCAGCCCCAGCATTTT. Its protein product is CASSLYRNQPQHF.

For this clone: Different DNA sequences within this sample yield the same CDR3. The CDR3 spells CAWSFGRNTGELFF. The CDR3 nucleotides are TGTGCCTGGAGTTTTGGGCGGAACACCGGGGAGCTGTTTTTT. The chain carries TRBV30 and TRBJ2-2, with D unresolved. Trimming took off 2 bases at V and 1 base at J, with 8 bases between the two ends. This CDR3 has 14 residues. Germline V lookup: CDR1 GTSNPN, CDR2 SVGIG (reference sequence). Full variable domain (remainder filled in from reference TRBV30 and TRBJ2-2): SQTIHQWPATLVQPVGSPLSLECTVEGTSNPNLYWYRQAAGRGLQLLFYSVGIGQISSEVPQNLSASRPQDRQFILSSKKLLLSDSGFYLCAWSFGRNTGELFFGEGSRLTVL.

Concerning this clone itself: The junction differs from germline at one of its ends, possibly a read error. The V and J genes are TRBV3-1 (or the pseudogene TRBV3-2) and TRBJ2-7, with a weak D call TRBD1 (6 bases). The CDR3 has 12 amino acids. Germline assignment: CDR1 LGHDT and CDR2 YNNKEL (reference sequence). The CDR3 DNA follows: TGTGCCAGCAGCCAAGATTCCGGGACACTTGACTTC. It yields the protein CASSQDSGTLDF.

The chain has TRBV7-8 and TRBJ2-7; TRBD1 agrees at 7 bases. Germline V gene sequence: CDR1 SGHVS, CDR2 FQNEAQ. This CDR3 has 16 amino acids. Trimming removed 4 bases from V and 3 bases from J; junction bases left unmatched: 12. This chain's CDR3 is CASSSGFRDRHYEQYF. The CDR3 nucleotides read TGTGCCAGCAGCTCTGGATTCCGGGACAGACACTACGAGCAGTACTTC.

This clone showed up just once. This chain's CDR3 is CATSRDLLAETQYF. The CDR3 DNA is TGTGCCACCAGCAGAGATTTACTAGCGGAGACCCAGTACTTC. The rearrangement uses TRBV15 and TRBJ2-5; 7 nucleotides agree with TRBD2. Germline V gene sequence: CDR1 LNHNV, CDR2 YYDKDF (reference sequence). J gave up 5 bases and V 0 bases, and 3 bases lay outside the gene matches. CDR3 length: 14 residues.

J is TRBJ2-3 and V is TRBV29-1; possible D gene TRBD1, 6 bases. Per the germline V gene, CDR1 is SQVTM and CDR2 is ANQGSEA. V lost 2 bases, J lost 4 bases, and 13 bases lay in between. CDR3 length equals 14 residues. In DNA form, the CDR3 reads TGCAGCGTTGAAATTGGGGGCGTCGCAGATACGCAGTATTTT. Its translation: CSVEIGGVADTQYF.

This chain connects TRBV5-6 to TRBJ2-5, with D possibly matching TRBD1 (6 bases). Germline values: CDR1 SGHDT, CDR2 YYEEEE. Trimming shortened V by 4 bases and J by 4 bases, and 11 bases separated the two germline ends. The length of the CDR3 is 13 residues. In DNA form, the CDR3 reads TGTGCCAGCAGCACCACAGGGAGAGAGACCCAGTACTTC. This gives the protein CASSTTGRETQYF.

The chain recombines TRBV6-5 with TRBJ2-7, with D possibly being TRBD2 (6 bases). CDR1 is MNHEY and CDR2 is SVGAGI in the germline V gene. CDR3 length equals 14 residues. Trimming removed 5 bases from V and 2 bases from J, with 13 bases in between. CDR3 protein: CASSQGGNTYEQYF. For the CDR3, the DNA is TGTGCCAGCAGTCAGGGAGGAAACACCTACGAGCAGTACTTC.

This clone has a single count. The chain links TRBV19 to TRBJ1-1; TRBD1 might be the D (5 bases). This CDR3 is 13 amino acids long. Germline CDR1 and CDR2: LNHDA and SQIVND (reference sequence). With 5 bases removed from V and 4 bases from J, the gap between germline ends came to 11 bases. The DNA for the CDR3 is TGTGCCAGTAGTGGGGGGGACGGCACTGAAGCTTTCTTT. Translating it yields CASSGGDGTEAFF.

The rearrangement links TRBV2 to TRBJ1-1; 7 bases are shared with TRBD1. Germline CDR1 and CDR2: SNHLY and FYNNEI. The CDR3 contains 14 residues. The trim removed 4 bases at V and 4 bases at J, leaving 6 bases unmatched. CDR3 nucleotides: TGTGCCAGCAGTGGACAGGGTTGGGGCACTGAAGCTTTCTTT. Translated, it gives CASSGQGWGTEAFF.

J is TRBJ1-1 and V is TRBV29-1, with D unclear. The CDR3 consists of 10 residues. Germline-derived CDR1 and CDR2 are SQVTM and ANQGSEA. V lost 4 bases and J lost 7, with 7 bases in between. CDR3 loop: CSVVGSEAFF. CDR3 DNA sequence: TGCAGCGTTGTTGGCAGTGAAGCTTTCTTT.